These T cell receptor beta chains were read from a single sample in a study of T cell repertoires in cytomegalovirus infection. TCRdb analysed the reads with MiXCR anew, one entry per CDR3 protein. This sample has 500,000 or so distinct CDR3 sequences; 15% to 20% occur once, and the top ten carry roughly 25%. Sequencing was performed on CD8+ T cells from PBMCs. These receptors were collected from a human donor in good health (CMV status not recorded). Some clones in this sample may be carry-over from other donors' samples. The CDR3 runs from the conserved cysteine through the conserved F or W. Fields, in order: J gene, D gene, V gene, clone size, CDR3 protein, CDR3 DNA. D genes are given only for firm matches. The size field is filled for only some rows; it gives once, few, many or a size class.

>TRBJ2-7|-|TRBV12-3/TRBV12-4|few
CASSFSKSGADEQYF
TGTGCCAGCAGTTTCTCGAAGTCTGGGGCGGACGAGCAGTACTTC
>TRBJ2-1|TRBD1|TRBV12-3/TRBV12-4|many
CASSWDRGNEQFF
TGTGCCAGCAGCTGGGACAGGGGGAATGAGCAGTTCTTC
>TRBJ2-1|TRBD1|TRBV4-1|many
CASSQNRGPYNEQFF
TGCGCCAGCAGCCAGAACAGGGGCCCCTACAATGAGCAGTTCTTC
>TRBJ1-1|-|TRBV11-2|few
CASSANRLNTEAFF
TGTGCCAGCAGCGCGAACAGGTTGAACACTGAAGCTTTCTTT
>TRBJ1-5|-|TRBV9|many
CASSAGDSNQPQHF
TGTGCCAGCAGCGCGGGGGACAGCAATCAGCCCCAGCATTTT
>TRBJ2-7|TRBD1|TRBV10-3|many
CAIMRTGTGRYEQYF
TGTGCCATCATGAGGACAGGGACGGGCCGCTACGAGCAGTACTTC
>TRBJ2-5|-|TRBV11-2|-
CASSRALAQETQYF
TGTGCCAGCAGCAGGGCTTTAGCTCAAGAGACCCAGTACTTC
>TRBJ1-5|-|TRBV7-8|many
CASSLRSLGQPQHF
TGTGCCAGCAGCCTTCGGTCCCTAGGGCAGCCCCAGCATTTT
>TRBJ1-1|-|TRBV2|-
CASSPTLQVNTEAFF
TGTGCCAGCAGCCCAACTTTACAGGTAAACACTGAAGCTTTCTTT
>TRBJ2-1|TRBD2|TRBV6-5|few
CASSILAGGAGNEQFF
TGTGCCAGCAGCATACTAGCGGGAGGCGCAGGCAATGAGCAGTTCTTC
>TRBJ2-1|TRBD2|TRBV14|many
CASSPRGGGRHNEQFF
TGTGCCAGCAGCCCCCGTGGGGGGGGGAGGCACAATGAGCAGTTCTTC
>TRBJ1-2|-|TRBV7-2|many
CGVQASLWYGYTF
TGCGGGGTGCAAGCCTCTTTATGGTATGGCTACACCTTC
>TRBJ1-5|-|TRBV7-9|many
CASQKGGNQPQHF
TGTGCCAGCCAAAAGGGGGGCAATCAGCCCCAGCATTTT
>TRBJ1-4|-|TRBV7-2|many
CASSRGELTWEKLFF
TGTGCCAGCAGCCGGGGGGAGTTAACTTGGGAAAAACTGTTTTTT
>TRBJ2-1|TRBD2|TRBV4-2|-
CASSQDRPSGWSSYNEQFF
TGTGCCAGCAGCCAAGATAGACCTAGCGGGTGGAGCTCCTACAATGAGCAGTTCTTC